The subject of this entry is one TCR beta chain. Its antigen is unknown. No quality values exist for individual bases; no much larger clone is one base distant. V is clipped by 0 bases and J by 3 bases, and the sequence between their germline boundaries is 9 bases long. The germline V gene provides CDR1 SGHDT and CDR2 YYEEEE. From its cysteine to its phenylalanine, the CDR3 spans 14 amino acids. Left in the record is the CDR3 DNA by itself, 42 bases read in frame from the first base. The sample is drawn from a study of blood T cell repertoires in COVID-19 (dated by TCRdb to 2020 to 2022). About the full investigation: Collaborator samples came from the United States, Italy and Spain and covered acute and convalescent phases of COVID-19. Where HLA class I and class II types were available, the types were taken from metadata supplied by the sample provider, not from assay-based typing. Subjects who had been exposed to COVID-19, were actively infected with it, or had recovered from it provided the deeply sampled blood TCRbeta repertoires that made up the dataset. The prospective study material was composed of cDNA or gDNA derived from T cells, B-cell-depleted T cells, or PBMCs. The repertoires were made available in a free public database intended to serve as a resource for research on the immune response to SARS-CoV-2. The samples were drawn from two sources: the first 160 participants of the ongoing ImmuneRACE study, and approximately 1,300 subjects contributed by 6 global collaborators. A de-identified subject ID, COVID-19 status, age in years and sex were almost always included in the sample metadata. What the work shows at the level of the full study, not this receptor alone: The quantity of clinical and demographic metadata differed by source and by participant and was supplied without curation.

The collaborating institutions used their own protocols to collect whole blood in K2EDTA tubes. For TCRbeta analysis, collaborators shipped samples as frozen whole blood, isolated PBMCs, or DNA extracted from either of those sample types. The immunoSEQ Assay, a bias-controlled multiplex PCR, was used to amplify TCRbeta CDR3 regions from genomic DNA. The source study handled its data this way. Nucleated cell counts per sample were estimated from amplification of reference gene primers within the assay. To quantify the absolute abundance of each unique TCRbeta CDR3 rearrangement, sequence reads were collapsed and filtered. Productive Simpson clonality was computed per sample as the square root of Simpson's diversity index over productive rearrangements. Drawn from immuneACCESS, this table holds only the in-frame rearrangements with V and J called that TCRdb kept. Clones are partly lost; checked studies trace under half to an unresolved V gene and leave the rest unexplained. The V and J calls and the clone size are those of that table, but D and trimming were determined from the DNA. The table for this sample lists 98,000 or so clones; roughly 82% of them were counted only once. The ten largest clones add up to roughly a quarter of the sample.

This receptor chain uses TRBV5-6 and TRBJ2-5, with TRBD1 as a weak D call on 5 bases. The receptor's source is a man in his fifties or sixties with acute or convalescent COVID-19. Sequenced: peripheral blood. The base sequence is TGTGCCAGCAGCTTGGACTTGACAGAAGAGACCCAGTACTTC. The translation is CASSLDLTEETQYF.